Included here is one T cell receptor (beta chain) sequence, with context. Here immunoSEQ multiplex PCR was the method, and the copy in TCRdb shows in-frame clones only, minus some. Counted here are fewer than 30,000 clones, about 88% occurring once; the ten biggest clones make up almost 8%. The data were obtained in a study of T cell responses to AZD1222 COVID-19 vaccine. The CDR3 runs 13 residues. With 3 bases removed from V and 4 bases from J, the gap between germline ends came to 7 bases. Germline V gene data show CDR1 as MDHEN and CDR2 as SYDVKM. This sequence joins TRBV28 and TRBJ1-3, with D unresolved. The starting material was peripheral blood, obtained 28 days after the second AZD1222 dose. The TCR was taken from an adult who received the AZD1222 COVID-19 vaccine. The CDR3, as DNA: TGTGCCAGCAGTTTGAGTCAGGGAAACACCATATATTTT. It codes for CASSLSQGNTIYF. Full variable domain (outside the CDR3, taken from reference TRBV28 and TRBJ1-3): DVKVTQSSRYLVKRTGEKVFLECVQDMDHENMFWYRQDPGLGLRLIYFSYDVKMKEKGDIPEGYSVSREKKERFSLILESASTNQTSMYLCASSLSQGNTIYFGEGSWLTVV.